These T cell receptor beta chains were read from a single sample in a study of blood T cells in healthy people across ages. TCRdb itself ran the 5' RACE reads through MiXCR, one entry per CDR3 protein. In the table there are about 800,000 distinct CDR3 sequences, 25% of which are singletons. This same sample was also taken into another study, of T cells of mothers and their children.

Sequencing used blood. These receptors all come from a boy younger than 18 in good health. Both conserved end residues are part of each CDR3. D genes are given only for firm matches. Clone size appears in some rows only: once, few, many, or a class for an expanded clone.

d_gene	j_gene	abundance	v_gene	CDR3aa
TRBD1	TRBJ2-4	few	TRBV25-1	CASKGAGNTDKNIQYF
-	TRBJ1-4	-	TRBV7-9	CASSPTPGRGGTEKLFF
TRBD1	TRBJ2-7	few	TRBV18	CASSPLDRGGGEQYF
-	TRBJ1-2	few	TRBV12-3/TRBV12-4	CASTGDSHGYTF
TRBD1	TRBJ1-5	few	TRBV29-1	CSAGGDDQPQHF
-	TRBJ2-5	-	TRBV6-2/TRBV6-3	CASSGGQSGAQETQYF
TRBD1	TRBJ2-1	-	TRBV28	CASSKGTGPTYNEQFF
-	TRBJ1-5	few	TRBV7-9	CASSLSGQGSNQPQHF
-	TRBJ2-5	few	TRBV11-2	CASSYTGTGFGKTQYF
-	TRBJ1-1	-	TRBV2	CASSGYGRGTEAFF
TRBD2	TRBJ2-3	few	TRBV29-1	CSAVGGLGTDTQYF
TRBD1	TRBJ1-2	few	TRBV5-4	CASSPGTGIGYTF
-	TRBJ2-3	-	TRBV7-9	CASSLPQYTDTQYF
TRBD2	TRBJ2-3	-	TRBV11-2	CASSTRGALTDTQYF
-	TRBJ2-7	-	TRBV4-1	CASSQDLGYDGEQYF
-	TRBJ2-1	few	TRBV29-1	CSVVKRQWGDEQFF
TRBD2	TRBJ2-1	few	TRBV20-1	CSALGTSGYNEQFF
TRBD1	TRBJ2-3	few	TRBV4-1	CASSQSSTGGGADTQYF
-	TRBJ1-6	few	TRBV11-2	CASSPNRDTPFWALHF
-	TRBJ2-7	-	TRBV29-1	CSVTPAGRGWSYEQYF
-	TRBJ2-7	-	TRBV21-1	CASSKPLAGDFSYEQYF
TRBD1	TRBJ2-3	-	TRBV29-1	CSARQGTDTQYF
TRBD2	-	few	TRBV27	CASSLSQASGRSYEQYF
TRBD2	-	few	TRBV20-1	CSARDAAGGNEQFF
-	TRBJ2-3	few	TRBV19	CASSRATDTQYF
-	TRBJ2-2	-	TRBV2	CASSEALPMNTGELFF
-	TRBJ2-3	-	TRBV20-1	CSTRDFAGSTDTQYF
-	TRBJ1-1	few	TRBV5-1	CASSLGRSQGKGTEAFF
-	TRBJ2-1	few	TRBV5-6	CASSESGRRYNEQFF
-	TRBJ2-7	-	TRBV18	CASSPRRQAEQCF
-	TRBJ2-1	-	TRBV4-1	CASSQGGASYNEQFF
-	TRBJ2-5	-	TRBV18	CASSPGKRETQYF
TRBD2	-	few	TRBV20-1	CSATGGKETQYF
TRBD1	TRBJ1-4	few	TRBV4-3	CASSQGPTGAAEKLFF
TRBD2	TRBJ2-3	-	TRBV4-3	CASSPRGGSGTDTQYF
-	TRBJ2-4	-	TRBV4-3	CASSQGQEGYIQYF
-	TRBJ2-1	-	TRBV20-1	CSARDLGSLRNDQFF
TRBD2	TRBJ2-5	few	TRBV20-1	CSARAAGTSGGMVQYF
-	TRBJ1-1	-	TRBV7-2	CASSLADRGLEAFF
-	TRBJ1-3	-	TRBV20-1	CSARDLRASGNTIYF
TRBD2	TRBJ2-2	few	TRBV7-6	CASSPHPGPSGVGELFF
-	TRBJ2-5	-	TRBV6-6	CASSADEAQETQYF
TRBD1	TRBJ2-3	-	TRBV24-1	CATRDRGDLTDTQYF
TRBD1	-	once	TRBV18	CASSTLTGATYEQYF
TRBD2	TRBJ2-1	-	TRBV29-1	CSVEGTSGDDEQFF
TRBD1	TRBJ2-2	few	TRBV12-3/TRBV12-4	CASSFDRGQAGELFF
-	TRBJ2-5	-	TRBV3-1	CASSQTGTSPRATQYF
-	TRBJ2-5	-	TRBV30	CAWSGRTSKDQETQYF
TRBD1	TRBJ1-4	few	TRBV28	CASGTGEKLFF
TRBD1	-	-	TRBV19	CASSYNRDRSYEQYF
TRBD1	TRBJ2-7	few	TRBV18	CASSPPETGGSYEQYF
-	TRBJ1-2	few	TRBV7-9	CASTHPAGGGYTF